The sequence of this TCR beta chain was determined in a study of T-cell memory formation after mild COVID-19. Study-level findings and limits: A subset of responding clones appeared in pre-infection memory, suggesting cross-reactive memory joined. Clones that contracted from day 15 to 85 were balanced CD4/CD8, while later expanders leaned CD4+.

There are a few counts of this clonotype. Its antigen remains unknown. TCRdb re-called the 5' RACE reads with MiXCR, one entry per CDR3 protein. There are roughly 240,000 distinct CDR3 sequences in the sample; about a sixth occur only once, and around a fifth lies in the top ten. The CDR3 runs to 18 residues. Germline-derived CDR1 and CDR2 are MGHRA and YSYEKL. V lost 2 bases to trimming and J lost 6 bases, with 24 bases between them. The specimen was PBMCs or a T cell subset sorted from them (not recorded which). This TCR was recovered from a man between 18 and 29 years old who had mild COVID-19 (a few samples of this study predate the infection). Cell type and time point are not known. V usage is TRBV4-1 and J usage is TRBJ2-3, with D unresolved. The CDR3, as DNA: TGCGCCAGCAGCCAACGTTCTGTTACTGCCGACGTGGCGGATACGCAGTATTTT. Translating gives CASSQRSVTADVADTQYF.